The following is a TCR beta chain sequence with its context. This clone was found a few times. It has no known antigen specificity. Base-call qualities are not available, and no considerably larger clone is one nucleotide away. Flow cytometry confirmed the purity of CD4+ and CD8+ cells that had been isolated by positive magnetic bead selection on an AutoMACS. Clonal expansions were first screened by flow cytometry with a TCR V beta antibody panel, then characterized by TCRB deep sequencing of sorted CD8+ fractions. Isolation of peripheral blood mononuclear cells was done through Ficoll-Paque PLUS density gradient separation. Using Nucleospin Tissue or Tissue XS kits, DNA was extracted from CD4-enriched, CD8-enriched or PBMC samples, with quantification by a Qubit 2.0 fluorometer. The data stem from a study of somatic mutations in cytotoxic T cells in rheumatoid arthritis (dated 2017 in TCRdb). Some background on the complete study: Patient peripheral blood (30 ml EDTA) was drawn right after diagnosis and before any treatment started. Some T-cell populations stained with V beta antibodies were sorted by flow on a FACSAria II or Sony SH800 to nearly 100% purity, with sorted V beta1+ cells additionally subjected to TCRB sequencing. In newly diagnosed rheumatoid arthritis without treatment, the study examined if expanded CD8+ T-cell clones harbor somatic mutations, relying on TCRB deep sequencing to characterize clonality. A total of more than 55 rheumatoid arthritis patients and more than 15 healthy controls underwent TCRB deep sequencing. Median age was essentially the same in the patient group and the control group. Results the study describes overall, beyond this receptor: In 8 of 65 patients the largest CD8+ clone exceeded 20% of CD8+ cells, and several identical CD8+ TCRB sequences were shared between blood and synovial fluid. In patients, CD8+ clonality rose with age (Spearman r ≈ 0.49), which was not the case in healthy controls. The expanded CD8+ clones had unknown antigen targets, and not appearing in virus-specific databases did not rule out that they were virus-specific. CD8+ T-cell clonality did not differ significantly between rheumatoid arthritis patients and age-matched healthy controls.

The immunoSEQ assay was applied to genomic DNA for TCRB CDR3 sequencing. The study's processing was this. When patient CD8+ clones exceeding 1% were checked against published virus-specific TCRB sequences, only a few matched. Analyses were restricted to productive TCRB rearrangements. A clone was defined by a unique TCRB CDR3 sequence, and clonality was computed as a productive clonality index based on Shannon entropy. The template counts of each clone relative to the total templates per sample were used to calculate repertoire overlap between two samples. A correlation with a Spearman r of around 0.6 was found between V-gene usage by flow cytometry and V-gene usage by TCRB sequencing. In TCRdb, the immuneACCESS table is reduced to in-frame sequences with V and J assigned. These tables do not hold every clone; where another copy was compared, an unresolved V gene accounts for under half, and the others remain unexplained. V, J and clone size are those of that table, while D and trimming were read from the DNA. The sample includes more than 15,000 clones, with approximately 84% observed a single time. Together, the top ten hold about 17% of the sample.

This sequence originates from an adult with rheumatoid arthritis. Sequenced sample: CD8+ T cells sorted from blood.

This receptor carries the CDR3 CASSSIREGDNSPLHF. DNA sequence: TGTGCCAGCAGCTCGATCCGGGAGGGCGATAATTCACCCCTCCACTTT. Recombination joined TRBV7-9 with TRBJ1-6; the D gene identity is not certain. V is reduced by 4 bases and J by 5 bases, leaving a spacing of 15 bases between them. The CDR3 runs 16 residues from the cysteine to the phenylalanine. The kept DNA is CDR3 alone, 48 bases in frame from the first base. Sequences SEHNR (CDR1) and FQNEAQ (CDR2) are obtained from the germline V gene (reference sequence).